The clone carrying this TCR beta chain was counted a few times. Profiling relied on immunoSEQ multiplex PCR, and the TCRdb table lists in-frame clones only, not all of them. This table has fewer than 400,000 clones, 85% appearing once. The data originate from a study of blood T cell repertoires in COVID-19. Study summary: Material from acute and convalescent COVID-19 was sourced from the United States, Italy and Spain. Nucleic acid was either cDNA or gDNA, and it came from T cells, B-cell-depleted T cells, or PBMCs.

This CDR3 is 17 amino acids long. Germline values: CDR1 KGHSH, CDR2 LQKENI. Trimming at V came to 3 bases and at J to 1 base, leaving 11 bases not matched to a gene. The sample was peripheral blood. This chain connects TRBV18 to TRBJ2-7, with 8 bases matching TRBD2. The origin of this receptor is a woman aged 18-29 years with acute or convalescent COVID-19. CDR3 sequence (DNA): TGTGCCAGCTCACCGCCGGGGTGGGAGCGGGAGTCCTACGAGCAGTACTTC. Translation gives CASSPPGWERESYEQYF.